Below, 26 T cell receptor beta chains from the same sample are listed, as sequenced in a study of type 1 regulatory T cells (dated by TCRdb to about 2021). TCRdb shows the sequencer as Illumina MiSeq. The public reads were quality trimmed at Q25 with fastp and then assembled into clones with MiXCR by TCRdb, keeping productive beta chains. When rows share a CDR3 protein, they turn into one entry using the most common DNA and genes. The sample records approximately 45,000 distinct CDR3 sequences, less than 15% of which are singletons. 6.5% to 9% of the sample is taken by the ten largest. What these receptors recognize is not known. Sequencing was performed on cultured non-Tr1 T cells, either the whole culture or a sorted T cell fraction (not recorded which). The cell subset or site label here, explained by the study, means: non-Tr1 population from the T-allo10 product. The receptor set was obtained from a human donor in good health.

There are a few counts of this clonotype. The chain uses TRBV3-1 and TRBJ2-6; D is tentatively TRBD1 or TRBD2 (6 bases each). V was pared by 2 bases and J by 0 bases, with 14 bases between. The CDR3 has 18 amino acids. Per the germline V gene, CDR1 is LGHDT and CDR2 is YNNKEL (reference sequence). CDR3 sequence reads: CASSQSLGGGSGANVLTF. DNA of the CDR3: TGTGCCAGCAGCCAATCACTAGGGGGAGGCTCTGGGGCCAACGTCCTGACTTTC.

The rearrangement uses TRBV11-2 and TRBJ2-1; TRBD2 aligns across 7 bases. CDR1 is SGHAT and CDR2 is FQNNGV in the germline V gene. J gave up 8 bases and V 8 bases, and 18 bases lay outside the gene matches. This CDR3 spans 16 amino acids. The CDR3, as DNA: TGTGCCAGCCAGTACGAACCCGGGACTACAAGACATGAGCAGTTCTTC. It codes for CASQYEPGTTRHEQFF. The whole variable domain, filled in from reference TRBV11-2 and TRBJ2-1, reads EAGVAQSPRYKIIEKRQSVAFWCNPISGHATLYWYQQILGQGPKLLIQFQNNGVVDDSQLPKDRFSAERLKGVDSTLKIQPAKLEDSAVYLCASQYEPGTTRHEQFFGPGTRLTVL.

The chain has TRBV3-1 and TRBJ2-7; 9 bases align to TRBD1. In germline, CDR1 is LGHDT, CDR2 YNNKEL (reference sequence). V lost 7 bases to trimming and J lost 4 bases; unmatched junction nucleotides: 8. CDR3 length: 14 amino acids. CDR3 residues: CASNMRDRDYEQYF. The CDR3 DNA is TGTGCCAGCAACATGCGGGACAGGGATTACGAGCAGTACTTC.

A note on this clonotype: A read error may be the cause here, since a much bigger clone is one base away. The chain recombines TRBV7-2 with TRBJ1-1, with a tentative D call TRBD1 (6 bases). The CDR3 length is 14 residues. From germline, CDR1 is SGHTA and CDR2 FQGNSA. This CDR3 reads CAGSLSGAWAEAFF. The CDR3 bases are TGTGCCGGCAGCTTATCGGGGGCGTGGGCTGAAGCTTTCTTT.

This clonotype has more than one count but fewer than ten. DNA for the CDR3: TGCAGTGCCGTCAAGGGCGGCAATGAGCAGTTCTTC. This codes for CSAVKGGNEQFF. This chain joins TRBV20-1 and TRBJ2-1; unclear D gene. The length of the CDR3 is 12 residues. V dropped 6 bases and J dropped 6 bases, with 12 bases sitting between them. In germline, CDR1 is DFQATT, CDR2 SNEGSKA (reference sequence).

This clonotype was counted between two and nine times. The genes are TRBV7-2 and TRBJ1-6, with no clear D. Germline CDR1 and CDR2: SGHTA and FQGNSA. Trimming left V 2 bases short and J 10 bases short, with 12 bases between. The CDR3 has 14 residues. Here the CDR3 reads CASSLILGESPLHF. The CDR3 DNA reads TGTGCCAGCAGCTTAATTCTCGGGGAATCACCCCTCCACTTT.

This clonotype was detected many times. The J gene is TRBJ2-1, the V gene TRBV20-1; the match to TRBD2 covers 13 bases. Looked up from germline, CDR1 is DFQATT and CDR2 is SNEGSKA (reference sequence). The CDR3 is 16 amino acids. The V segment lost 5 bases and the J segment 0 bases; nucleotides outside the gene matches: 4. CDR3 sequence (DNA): TGCAGTGCTTCGCGGACTAGCGGGAGCTCCTACAATGAGCAGTTCTTC. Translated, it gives CSASRTSGSSYNEQFF.

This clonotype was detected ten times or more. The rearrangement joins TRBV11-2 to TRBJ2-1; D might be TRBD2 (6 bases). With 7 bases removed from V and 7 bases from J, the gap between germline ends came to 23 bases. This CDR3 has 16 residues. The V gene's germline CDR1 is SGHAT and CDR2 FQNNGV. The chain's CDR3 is CASNRAAGIFGNEQFF. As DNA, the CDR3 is TGTGCCAGCAATCGGGCGGCGGGGATATTTGGGAATGAGCAGTTCTTC.

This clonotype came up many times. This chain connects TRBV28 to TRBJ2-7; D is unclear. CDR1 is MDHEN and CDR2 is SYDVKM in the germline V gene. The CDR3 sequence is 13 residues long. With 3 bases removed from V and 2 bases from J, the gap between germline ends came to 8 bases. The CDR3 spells CASSFQRAYEQYF. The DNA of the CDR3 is TGTGCCAGCAGTTTTCAGCGTGCCTACGAGCAGTACTTC.

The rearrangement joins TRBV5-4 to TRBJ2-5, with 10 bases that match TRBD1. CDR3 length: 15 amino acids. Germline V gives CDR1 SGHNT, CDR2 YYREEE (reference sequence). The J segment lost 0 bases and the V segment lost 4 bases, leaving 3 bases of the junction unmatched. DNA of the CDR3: TGTGCCAGCAGCCTGGGACAGGGGTACCAAGAGACCCAGTACTTC. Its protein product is CASSLGQGYQETQYF.

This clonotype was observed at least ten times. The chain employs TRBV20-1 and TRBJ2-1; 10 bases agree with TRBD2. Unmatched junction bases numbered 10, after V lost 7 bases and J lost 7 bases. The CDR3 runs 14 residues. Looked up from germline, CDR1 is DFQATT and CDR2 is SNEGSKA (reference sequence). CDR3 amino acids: CSGPRLAGANEQFF. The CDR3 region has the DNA TGCAGTGGCCCGAGACTAGCGGGCGCGAATGAGCAGTTCTTC.

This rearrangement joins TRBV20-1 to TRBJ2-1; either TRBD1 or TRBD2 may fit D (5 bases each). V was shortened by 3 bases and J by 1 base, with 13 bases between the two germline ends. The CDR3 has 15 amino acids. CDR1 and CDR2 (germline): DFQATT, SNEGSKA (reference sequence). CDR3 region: CSASEGPGSYNEQFF. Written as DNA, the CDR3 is TGCAGTGCTAGCGAGGGGCCAGGGTCCTACAATGAGCAGTTCTTC.

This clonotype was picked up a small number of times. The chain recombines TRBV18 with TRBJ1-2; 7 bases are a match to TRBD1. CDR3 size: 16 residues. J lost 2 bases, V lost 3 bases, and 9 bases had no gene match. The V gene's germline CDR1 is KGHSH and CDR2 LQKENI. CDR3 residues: CASSPGQTTTNYGYTF. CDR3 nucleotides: TGTGCCAGCTCACCGGGACAGACTACAACCAACTATGGCTACACCTTC.

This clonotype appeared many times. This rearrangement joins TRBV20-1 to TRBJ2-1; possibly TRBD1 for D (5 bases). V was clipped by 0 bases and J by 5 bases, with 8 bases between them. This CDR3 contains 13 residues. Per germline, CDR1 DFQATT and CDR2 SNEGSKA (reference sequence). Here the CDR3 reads CSARDQGNNEQFF. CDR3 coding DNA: TGCAGTGCTAGAGATCAGGGCAACAATGAGCAGTTCTTC.

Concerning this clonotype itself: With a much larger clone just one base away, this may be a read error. Here the CDR3 reads CSADARQGSYEQYF. In DNA, the CDR3 is TGCAGTGCAGATGCGAGACAGGGATCTTACGAGCAGTACTTC. V and J are TRBV20-1 and TRBJ2-7; 7 bases are a match to TRBD1. Losses at the gene ends were 6 bases for V and 4 bases for J; bases not matched to a gene: 12. CDR3 size: 14 residues. Germline loops: CDR1 DFQATT, CDR2 SNEGSKA (reference sequence).

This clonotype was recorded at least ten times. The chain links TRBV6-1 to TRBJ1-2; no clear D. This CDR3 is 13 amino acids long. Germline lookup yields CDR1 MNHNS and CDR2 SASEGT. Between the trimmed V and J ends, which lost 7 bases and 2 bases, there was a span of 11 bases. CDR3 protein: CASIGVGNYGYTF. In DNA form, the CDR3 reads TGTGCCAGCATAGGAGTCGGGAACTATGGCTACACCTTC.

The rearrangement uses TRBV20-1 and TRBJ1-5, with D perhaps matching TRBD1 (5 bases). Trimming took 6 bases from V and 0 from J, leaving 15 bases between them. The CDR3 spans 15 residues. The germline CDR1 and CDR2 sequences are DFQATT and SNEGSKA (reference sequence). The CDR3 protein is CSAGRTGLSNQPQHF. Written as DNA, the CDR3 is TGCAGTGCGGGAAGAACAGGCCTTAGCAATCAGCCCCAGCATTTT.

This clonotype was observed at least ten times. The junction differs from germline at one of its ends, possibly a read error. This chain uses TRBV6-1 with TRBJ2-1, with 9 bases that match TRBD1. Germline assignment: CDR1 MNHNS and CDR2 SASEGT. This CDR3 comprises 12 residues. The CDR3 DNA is TGTGCCAGCAGACAGGGGGCATCCCCTTTCGTCTTC. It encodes CASRQGASPFVF.

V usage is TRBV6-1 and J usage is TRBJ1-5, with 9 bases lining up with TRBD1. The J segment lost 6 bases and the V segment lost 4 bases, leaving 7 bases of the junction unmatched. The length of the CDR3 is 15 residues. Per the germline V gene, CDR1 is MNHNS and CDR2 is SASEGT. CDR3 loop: CASSGGQGWGQPQHF. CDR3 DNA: TGTGCCAGCAGTGGCGGACAGGGGTGGGGTCAGCCCCAGCATTTT.

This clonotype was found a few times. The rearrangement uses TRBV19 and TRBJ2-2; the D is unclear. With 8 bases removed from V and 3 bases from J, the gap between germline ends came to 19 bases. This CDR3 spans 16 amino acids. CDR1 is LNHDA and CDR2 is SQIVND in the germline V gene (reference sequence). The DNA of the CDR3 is TGTGCCAGTGCACACCGGCAAAATGCCGACACCGGGGAGCTGTTTTTT. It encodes CASAHRQNADTGELFF.

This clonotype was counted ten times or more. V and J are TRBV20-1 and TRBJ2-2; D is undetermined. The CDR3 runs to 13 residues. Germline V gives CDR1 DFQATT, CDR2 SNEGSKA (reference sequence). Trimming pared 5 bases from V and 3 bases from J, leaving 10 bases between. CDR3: CSASTTDTGELFF. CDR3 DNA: TGCAGTGCTTCCACGACCGACACCGGGGAGCTGTTTTTT.

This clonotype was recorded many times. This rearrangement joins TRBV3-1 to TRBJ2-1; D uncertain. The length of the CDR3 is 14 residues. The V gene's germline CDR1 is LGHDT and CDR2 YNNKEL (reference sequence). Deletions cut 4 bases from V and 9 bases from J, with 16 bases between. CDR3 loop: CASSPGSLSGEQFF. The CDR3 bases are TGTGCCAGCAGCCCGGGTTCGTTGAGTGGTGAGCAGTTCTTC.

CDR3 DNA: TGTGCCAGCAGCTTGTTTAGACTAGAGAAGACTGAGCAGTTCTTC. This encodes CASSLFRLEKTEQFF. The genes are TRBV5-6 and TRBJ2-1; possible D gene TRBD2, 6 bases. From germline, CDR1 is SGHDT and CDR2 YYEEEE. This CDR3 is 15 amino acids long. Trimming pared 1 base from V and 9 bases from J, leaving 17 bases between.

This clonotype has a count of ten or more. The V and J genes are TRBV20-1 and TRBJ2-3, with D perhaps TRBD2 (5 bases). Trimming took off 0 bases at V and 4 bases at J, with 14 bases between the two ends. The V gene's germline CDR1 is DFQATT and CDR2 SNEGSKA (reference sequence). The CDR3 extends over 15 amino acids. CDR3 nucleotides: TGCAGTGCTAGAGATCAGGAGGCGGTGTCAGATACGCAGTATTTT. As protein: CSARDQEAVSDTQYF.

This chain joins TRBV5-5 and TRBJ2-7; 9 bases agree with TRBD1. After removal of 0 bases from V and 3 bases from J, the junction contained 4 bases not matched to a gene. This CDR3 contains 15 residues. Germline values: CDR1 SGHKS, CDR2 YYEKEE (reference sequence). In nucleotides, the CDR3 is TGTGCCAGCAGCTTGGGGGACAGGGTACTCTACGAGCAGTACTTC. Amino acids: CASSLGDRVLYEQYF. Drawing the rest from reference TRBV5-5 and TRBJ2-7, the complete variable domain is DAGVTQSPTHLIKTRGQQVTLRCSPISGHKSVSWYQQVLGQGPQFIFQYYEKEERGRGNFPDRFSARQFPNYSSELNVNALLLGDSALYLCASSLGDRVLYEQYFGPGTRLTVT.

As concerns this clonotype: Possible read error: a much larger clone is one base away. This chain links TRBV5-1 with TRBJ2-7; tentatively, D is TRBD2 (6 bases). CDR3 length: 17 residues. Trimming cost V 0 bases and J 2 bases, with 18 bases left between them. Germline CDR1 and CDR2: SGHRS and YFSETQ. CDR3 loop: CASSLAATSRPAYEQYF. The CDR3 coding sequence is TGCGCCAGCAGCTTGGCGGCCACTAGCAGGCCCGCCTACGAGCAGTACTTC. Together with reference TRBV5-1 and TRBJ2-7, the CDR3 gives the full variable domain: KAGVTQTPRYLIKTRGQQVTLSCSPISGHRSVSWYQQTPGQGLQFLFEYFSETQRNKGNFPGRFSGRQFSNSRSEMNVSTLELGDSALYLCASSLAATSRPAYEQYFGPGTRLTVT.